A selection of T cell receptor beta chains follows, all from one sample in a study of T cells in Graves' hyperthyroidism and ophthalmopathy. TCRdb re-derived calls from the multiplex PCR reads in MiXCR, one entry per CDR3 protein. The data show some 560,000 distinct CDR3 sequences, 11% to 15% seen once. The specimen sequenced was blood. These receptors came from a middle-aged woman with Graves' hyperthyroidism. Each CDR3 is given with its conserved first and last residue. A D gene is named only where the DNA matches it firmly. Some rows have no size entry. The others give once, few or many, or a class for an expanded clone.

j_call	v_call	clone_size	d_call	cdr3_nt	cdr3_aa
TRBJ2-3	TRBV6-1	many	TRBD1	TGTGCCAGCAGCACCCGGGACAGGATGGTCACAGATACGCAGTATTTT	CASSTRDRMVTDTQYF
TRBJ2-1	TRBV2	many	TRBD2	TGTGCCAGCAGTGATCTACTAGCGGGAGGCTCACGGCAGTTCTTC	CASSDLLAGGSRQFF
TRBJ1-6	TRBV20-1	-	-	TGCAGTGCAAGACGGGACTTTAATTCACCCCTCCACTTT	CSARRDFNSPLHF
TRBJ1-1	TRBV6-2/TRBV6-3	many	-	TGTGCCAGCATCATAACCGGGAACCGCGGCACTGAAGCTTTCTTT	CASIITGNRGTEAFF
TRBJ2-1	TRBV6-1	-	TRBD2	TGTGCCAGCAGTGAACTAGCGGGAGGACCGAGCTCCTACAATGAGCAGTTCTTC	CASSELAGGPSSYNEQFF
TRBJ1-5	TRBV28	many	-	TGTGTCAGCAGAAGGGGGAATCAGCCCCAGCATTTT	CVSRRGNQPQHF
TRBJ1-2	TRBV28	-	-	TGTGCCAGCAGTTCCGGGATCTATGGCTACACCTTC	CASSSGIYGYTF
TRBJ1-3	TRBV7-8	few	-	TGTGCCAGCAGCCTAGGGGGGGGGCCCTCTGGAAACACCATATATTTT	CASSLGGGPSGNTIYF
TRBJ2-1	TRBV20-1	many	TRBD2	TGCAGTCCTAAGACTAGCTCAGTTAGGTTCTTC	CSPKTSSVRFF
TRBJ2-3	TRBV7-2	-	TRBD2	TGTGCCAGCAGCTCATCAGCGGGAGACCTTCTTTATGGCACAGATACGCAGTATTTT	CASSSSAGDLLYGTDTQYF
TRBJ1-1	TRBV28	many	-	TGTGCCAGCAGTTTTGCGGCGAGCACTGAAGCTTTCTTT	CASSFAASTEAFF
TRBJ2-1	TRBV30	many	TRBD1	TGTGCCTGGAGAGGACAGGGACTCTACAATGAGCAGTTCTTC	CAWRGQGLYNEQFF
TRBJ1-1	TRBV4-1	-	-	TGCGCCAGCAGCCAAGATCCGGGGGCAATAGGTCGTAACACTGAAGCTTTCTTT	CASSQDPGAIGRNTEAFF
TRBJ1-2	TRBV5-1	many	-	TGCGCCAGCAGCTTGCCCGAGACCACCGGTGATGGCTACACCTTC	CASSLPETTGDGYTF
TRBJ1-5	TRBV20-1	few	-	TGCAGTGCAAAACAGGGTCACAGCAATCAGCCCCAGCATTTT	CSAKQGHSNQPQHF
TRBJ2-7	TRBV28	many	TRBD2	TGTGCCAGCAGTTTACGGGTGACTAGCGGGAGTCTCGAGCAGTACTTC	CASSLRVTSGSLEQYF
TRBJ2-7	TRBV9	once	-	TGTGCCAGCAGCGAGGGGGGAGGTAGCGGTTCCTCCTACGAGCAGTACTTC	CASSEGGGSGSSYEQYF
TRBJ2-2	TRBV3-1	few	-	TGTGCCAGCAGTCAAATCGTGAGCACCGGGGAGCTGTTTTTT	CASSQIVSTGELFF
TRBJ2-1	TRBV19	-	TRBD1	TGTGCCAGTAGTGCCCCGGGACAGGGGGCCTACAATGAGCAGTTCTTC	CASSAPGQGAYNEQFF
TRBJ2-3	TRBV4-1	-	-	TGCGCCAGCAGCCAAGGGACGGTTACTAGCACAGATACGCAGTATTTT	CASSQGTVTSTDTQYF
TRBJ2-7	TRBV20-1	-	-	TGCAGTGCTAGAGGGGGGGGGGGCAGCTCCTACGAGCAGTACTTC	CSARGGGGSSYEQYF
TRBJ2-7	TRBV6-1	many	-	TGTGCCAGCAAACGGGACGGAGAGTCCTACGAGCAGTACTTC	CASKRDGESYEQYF
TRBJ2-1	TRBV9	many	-	TGTGCCAGCAGCGACGGGCCGAGCTCCTACAATGAGCAGTTCTTC	CASSDGPSSYNEQFF
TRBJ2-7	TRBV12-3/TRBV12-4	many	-	TGTGCCAGCAGTTTTCATATCTACGAGCAGTACTTC	CASSFHIYEQYF
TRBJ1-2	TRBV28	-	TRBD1	TGTGCCAGCAGACCCGGGACAGGTGGAGGCTACACCTTC	CASRPGTGGGYTF
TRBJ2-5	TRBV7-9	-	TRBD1	TGTGCCAGCAGCCGCACTCTAACAGGGGGCTGGGAGACCCAGTACTTC	CASSRTLTGGWETQYF
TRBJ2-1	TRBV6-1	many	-	TGTGCCAGCAGTGAAGAACCGGGACTTCGCAGTGAGCAGTTCTTC	CASSEEPGLRSEQFF
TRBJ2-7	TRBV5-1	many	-	TGCGCCAGCAGCCCCTCCCCGGGAAACCACTTCGAGCAGTACTTC	CASSPSPGNHFEQYF
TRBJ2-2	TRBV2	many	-	TGTGCCAGCAGTTCAGGGGTATTGGCCGGGGAGCTGTTTTTT	CASSSGVLAGELFF
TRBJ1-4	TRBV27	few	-	TGTGCCAGCAGACCCGAAAGCGACAGCGCCTCTTGGGAAAAACTGTTTTTT	CASRPESDSASWEKLFF
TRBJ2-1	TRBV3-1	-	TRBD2	TGTGCCAGCAGCCAGGGCGGGAGCGTTGAGCAGTTCTTC	CASSQGGSVEQFF
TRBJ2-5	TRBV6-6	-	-	TGTGCCAGCAGTTACTCAGGGTCGGGGTCCCAAGAGACCCAGCACTTC	CASSYSGSGSQETQHF
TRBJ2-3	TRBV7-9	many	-	TGTGCCAGCAGCCCCCGGGGGATCACAGATACGCAGTATTTT	CASSPRGITDTQYF
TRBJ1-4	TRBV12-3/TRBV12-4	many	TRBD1	TGTGCCAGCAGTCTGGGACAGGGGGCGCATGATGAAAAACTGTTTTTT	CASSLGQGAHDEKLFF
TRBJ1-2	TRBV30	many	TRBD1	TGTGCCTGGAGTGTACGGCAGGGGGATGGCTACACCTTC	CAWSVRQGDGYTF
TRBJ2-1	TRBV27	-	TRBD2	TGTGCCAGCAGTTCGGCGGGGGCGGGAGGGCCCAATGAGCAGTTCTTC	CASSSAGAGGPNEQFF
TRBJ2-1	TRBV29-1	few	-	TGCAGCGTTGAGTGGGTAGACAATGAGCAGTTCTTC	CSVEWVDNEQFF
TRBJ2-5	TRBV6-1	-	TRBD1	TGTGCCAGCGCCAGGGACAGAGCCCAAGAGACCCAGTACTTC	CASARDRAQETQYF
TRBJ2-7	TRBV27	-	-	TGTGCCAGCCGCACGGTCTACGAGCAGTACTTC	CASRTVYEQYF
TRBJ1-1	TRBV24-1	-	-	TGTGCCACCAGTGCAGTAGGGGACACTGAAGCTTTCTTT	CATSAVGDTEAFF
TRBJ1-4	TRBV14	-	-	TGTGCCAGCAGCCAAGAAGGCAGGGCGGTTGGAAAACTGTTTTTT	CASSQEGRAVGKLFF
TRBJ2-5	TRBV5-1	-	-	TGCGCCAGCAGCTTGGCCGTGTTTCAAGAGACCCAGTACTTC	CASSLAVFQETQYF
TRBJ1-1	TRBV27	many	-	TGTGCCAGCAGTTTCCCGAGGGGGGAAGCTTTCTTT	CASSFPRGEAFF
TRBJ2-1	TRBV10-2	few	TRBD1	TGCGCCAGCAGCATACACAGGGGGAATGAGCAGTTCTTC	CASSIHRGNEQFF
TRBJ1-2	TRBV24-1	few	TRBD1	TGTGCCACCAGGGTCTCCGGGACAGGGGACTATGGCTACACCTTC	CATRVSGTGDYGYTF
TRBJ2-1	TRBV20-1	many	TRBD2	TGCAGTGCTATTAGCGGGAGGGACAATGAGCAGTTCTTC	CSAISGRDNEQFF
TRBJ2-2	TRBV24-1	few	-	TGTGCCACCAGTGATTTTAGCACCGGGGAGCTGTTTTTT	CATSDFSTGELFF
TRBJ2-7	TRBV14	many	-	TGTGCCAGCAGCCAAGGTTATCTCTACGAGCAGTACTTC	CASSQGYLYEQYF
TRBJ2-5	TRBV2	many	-	TGTGCCAGCAGTCCCGGTGGGGGCCCCCAAGAGACCCAGTACTTC	CASSPGGGPQETQYF
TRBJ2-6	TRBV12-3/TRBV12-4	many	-	TGTGCCAGCACTAAATATGACTCTGGGGCCAACGTCCTGACTTTC	CASTKYDSGANVLTF
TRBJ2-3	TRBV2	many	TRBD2	TGTGCCAGCAGTGTGGCGGGAGGGCCTGCAGATACGCAGTATTTT	CASSVAGGPADTQYF
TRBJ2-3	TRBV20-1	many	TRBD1	TGCAGTGCTAGCGGGCAGGGGGCTATAGATACGCAGTATTTT	CSASGQGAIDTQYF
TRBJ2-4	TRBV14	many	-	TGTGCCAGCAGTAGGGGAGCCAAAAACATTCAGTACTTC	CASSRGAKNIQYF